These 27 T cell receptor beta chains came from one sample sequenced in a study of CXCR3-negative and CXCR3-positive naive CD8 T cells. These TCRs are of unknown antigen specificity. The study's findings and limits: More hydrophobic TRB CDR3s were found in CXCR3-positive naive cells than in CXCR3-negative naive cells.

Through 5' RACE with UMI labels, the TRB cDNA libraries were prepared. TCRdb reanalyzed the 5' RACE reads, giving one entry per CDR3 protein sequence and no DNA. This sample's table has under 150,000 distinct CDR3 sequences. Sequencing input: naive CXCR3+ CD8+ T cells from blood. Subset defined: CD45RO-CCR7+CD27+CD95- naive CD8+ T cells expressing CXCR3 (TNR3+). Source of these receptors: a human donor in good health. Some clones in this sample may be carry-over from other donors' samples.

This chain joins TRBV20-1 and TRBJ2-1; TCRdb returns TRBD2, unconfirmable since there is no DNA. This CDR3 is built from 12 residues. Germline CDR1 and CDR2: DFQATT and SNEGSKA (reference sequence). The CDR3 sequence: CSRGGSYNEQFF.

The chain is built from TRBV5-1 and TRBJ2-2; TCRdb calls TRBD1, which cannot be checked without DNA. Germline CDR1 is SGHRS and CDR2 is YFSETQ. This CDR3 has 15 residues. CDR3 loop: CASSFGPGGTGELFF.

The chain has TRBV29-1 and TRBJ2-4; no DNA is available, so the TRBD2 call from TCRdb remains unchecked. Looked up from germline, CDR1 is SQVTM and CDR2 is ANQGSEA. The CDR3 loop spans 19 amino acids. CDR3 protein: CSVEDQMGGHNLAKNIQYF.

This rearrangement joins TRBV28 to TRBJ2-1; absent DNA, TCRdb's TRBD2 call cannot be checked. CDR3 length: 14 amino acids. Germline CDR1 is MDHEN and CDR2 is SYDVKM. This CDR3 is CASREGFSYNEQFF.

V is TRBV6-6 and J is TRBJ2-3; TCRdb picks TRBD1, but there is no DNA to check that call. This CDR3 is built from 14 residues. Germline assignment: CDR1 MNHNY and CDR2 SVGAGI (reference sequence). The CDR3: CASSGQWGTDTQYF.

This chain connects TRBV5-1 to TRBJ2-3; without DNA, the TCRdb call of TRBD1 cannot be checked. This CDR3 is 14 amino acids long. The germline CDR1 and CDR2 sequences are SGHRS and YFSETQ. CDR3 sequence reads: CASRLGTGADTQYF.

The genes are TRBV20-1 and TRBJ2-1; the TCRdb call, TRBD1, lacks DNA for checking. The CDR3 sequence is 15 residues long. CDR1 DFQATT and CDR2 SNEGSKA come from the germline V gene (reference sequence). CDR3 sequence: CSARDPGHSYNEQFF.

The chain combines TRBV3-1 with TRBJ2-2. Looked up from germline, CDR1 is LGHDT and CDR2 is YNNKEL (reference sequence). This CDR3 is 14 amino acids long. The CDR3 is CASSQGPNTGELFF. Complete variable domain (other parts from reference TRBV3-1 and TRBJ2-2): DTAVSQTPKYLVTQMGNDKSIKCEQNLGHDTMYWYKQDSKKFLKIMFSYNNKELIINETVPNRFSPKSPDKAHLNLHINSLELGDSAVYFCASSQGPNTGELFFGEGSRLTVL.

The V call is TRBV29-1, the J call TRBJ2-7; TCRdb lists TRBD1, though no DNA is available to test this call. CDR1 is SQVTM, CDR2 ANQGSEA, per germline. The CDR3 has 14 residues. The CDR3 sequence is CSVEDGSRYYEQYF.

CDR3: CASSTGIRSEQYF. J is TRBJ2-7 and V is TRBV25-1; with no DNA, the TCRdb D assignment of TRBD1 cannot be verified. The CDR3 loop spans 13 amino acids. CDR1 is MGHDK and CDR2 is SYGVNS in the germline V gene.

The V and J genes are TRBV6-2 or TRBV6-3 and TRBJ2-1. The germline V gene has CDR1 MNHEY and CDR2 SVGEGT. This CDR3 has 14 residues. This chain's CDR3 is CASSYSSKVDEQFF.

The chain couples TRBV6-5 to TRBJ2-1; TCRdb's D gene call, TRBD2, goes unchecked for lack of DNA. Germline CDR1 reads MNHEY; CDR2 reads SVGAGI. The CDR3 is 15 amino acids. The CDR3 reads CASSYGTSAPNEQFF.

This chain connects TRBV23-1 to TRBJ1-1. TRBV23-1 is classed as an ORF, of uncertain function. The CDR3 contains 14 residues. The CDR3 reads CASSQSLGSAEAFF.

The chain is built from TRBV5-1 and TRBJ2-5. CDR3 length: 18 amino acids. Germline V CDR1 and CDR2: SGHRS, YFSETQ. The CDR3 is CASRAWIPERSLQETQYF.

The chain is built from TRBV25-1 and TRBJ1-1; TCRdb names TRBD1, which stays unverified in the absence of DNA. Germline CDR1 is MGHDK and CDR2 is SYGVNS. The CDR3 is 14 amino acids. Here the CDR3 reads CASRPDREGTEAFF.

The CDR3: CATGTESTDTQYF. The chain joins TRBV28 to TRBJ2-3; the D call of TRBD1 rests on TCRdb alone, since no DNA is present to check it. The CDR3 totals 13 residues. CDR1 and CDR2 from the germline V gene are MDHEN and SYDVKM.

The CDR3 loop is CASSLTGGTGELFF. This chain connects TRBV7-3 to TRBJ2-2; TCRdb's D call of TRBD2 is untestable without DNA. Germline assignment: CDR1 SGHTA and CDR2 FQGTGA. The CDR3 is 14 amino acids.

The CDR3 is CASRDGPLGISSYEQYF. This chain connects TRBV10-2 to TRBJ2-7; the D gene TCRdb calls, TRBD1, cannot be checked with no DNA. The CDR3 spans 17 residues. Germline V gives CDR1 WSHSY, CDR2 SAAADI.

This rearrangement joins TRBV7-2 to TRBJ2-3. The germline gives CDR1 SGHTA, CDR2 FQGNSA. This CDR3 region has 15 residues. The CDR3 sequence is CASSLGDTSTDTQYF.

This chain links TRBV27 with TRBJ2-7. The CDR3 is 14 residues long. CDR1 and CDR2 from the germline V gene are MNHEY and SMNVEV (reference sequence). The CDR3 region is CASSLSGNNYEQYF.

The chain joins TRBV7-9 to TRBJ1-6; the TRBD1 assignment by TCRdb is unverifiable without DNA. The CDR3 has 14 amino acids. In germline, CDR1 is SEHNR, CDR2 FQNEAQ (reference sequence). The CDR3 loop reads CASSLGQGAEALHF.

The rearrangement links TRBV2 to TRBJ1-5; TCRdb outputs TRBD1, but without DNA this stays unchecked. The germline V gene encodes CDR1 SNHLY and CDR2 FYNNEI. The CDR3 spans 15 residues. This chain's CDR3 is CASSELDRWDQPQHF.

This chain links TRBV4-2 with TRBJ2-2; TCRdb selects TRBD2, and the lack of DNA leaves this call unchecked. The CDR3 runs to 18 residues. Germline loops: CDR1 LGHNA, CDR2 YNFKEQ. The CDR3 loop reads CASSQVVAGGLDTGELFF.

The CDR3 sequence is CASSEAARDTQYF. The V gene is TRBV2, the J gene TRBJ2-3. Germline CDR1 is SNHLY and CDR2 is FYNNEI. There are 13 residues in the CDR3.

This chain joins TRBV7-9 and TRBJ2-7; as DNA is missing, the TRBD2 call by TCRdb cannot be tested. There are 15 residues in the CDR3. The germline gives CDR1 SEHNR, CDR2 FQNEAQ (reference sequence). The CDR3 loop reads CASSQGTSSSYEQYF.

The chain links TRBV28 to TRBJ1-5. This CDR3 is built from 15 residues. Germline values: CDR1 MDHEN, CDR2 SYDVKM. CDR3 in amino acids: CASSLDKYGNQPQHF.

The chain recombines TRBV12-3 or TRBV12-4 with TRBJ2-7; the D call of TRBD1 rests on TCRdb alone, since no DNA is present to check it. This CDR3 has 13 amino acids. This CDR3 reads CASSFEGGFEQYF.